The clone carrying this TCR beta chain turned up a few times. The record originates from a study of blood T cell repertoires in COVID-19. CDR3 size: 15 residues. J lost 4 bases, V lost 0 bases, and 4 bases had no gene match. The germline V gene has CDR1 LGHDT and CDR2 YNNKEL (reference sequence). Assay used: immunoSEQ multiplex PCR; TCRdb lists only in-frame clones, some missing. The data contain 100,000 to 120,000 clones, approximately 90% of them seen just once; the ten biggest clones take up under 6%. The clonotype comes from a woman aged 50 to 65 with acute or convalescent COVID-19. The V gene is TRBV3-1 (or the pseudogene TRBV3-2), the J gene TRBJ2-7; 9 bases are shared with TRBD2. The sequencing sample was made of peripheral blood. The CDR3 is CASSQEGTSRYEQYF. Here the CDR3 DNA reads TGTGCCAGCAGCCAAGAGGGGACTAGCAGATACGAGCAGTACTTC.